These 3 T cell receptor beta chains originate from one sample sequenced in a study of blood T cell repertoires in COVID-19 (dated by TCRdb to the early 2020s). Libraries came from the immunoSEQ multiplex PCR assay. The immuneACCESS repertoire file appears here via TCRdb, limited to in-frame rearrangements. These files lack a portion of the clones; in checked studies, under half of the deficit traces to unresolved V genes, and the cause of the others is not known. The sample table lists fewer than 350,000 clones, 80% to 90% of them with a count of one. Of the sample, approximately 12% falls within the top ten clones. Sample: peripheral blood. The receptors derive from a woman in her thirties with COVID-19, enrolled during active disease.

V and J are TRBV4-2 and TRBJ1-1; no clear D. This CDR3 region has 13 residues. The germline gives CDR1 LGHNA, CDR2 YNFKEQ. The V and J ends lost 0 bases and 8 bases respectively, with 10 bases between them. This CDR3 is CASSQEDGYEAFF. The CDR3 DNA follows: TGTGCCAGCAGCCAAGAAGACGGGTACGAAGCTTTCTTT.

This sequence joins TRBV19 and TRBJ1-1; 8 nucleotides line up with TRBD1. CDR3 length: 14 amino acids. Germline V gene sequence: CDR1 LNHDA, CDR2 SQIVND (reference sequence). The junction had 5 bases not matched to a gene; V was cut back by 8 bases and J by 0 bases. The CDR3 DNA reads as TGTGCCAGTTTCCGGGACAGGATGAACACTGAAGCTTTCTTT. Protein sequence: CASFRDRMNTEAFF.

V and J are TRBV4-1 and TRBJ1-2; 8 bases agree with TRBD1. The trim removed 4 bases at V and 6 bases at J, leaving 10 bases unmatched. Germline V CDR1 and CDR2: MGHRA, YSYEKL. The CDR3 has 15 amino acids. For the CDR3, the DNA is TGCGCCAGCAGCCGAGTACAGGGGGGGCGGGATGGCTACACCTTC. Translated: CASSRVQGGRDGYTF.